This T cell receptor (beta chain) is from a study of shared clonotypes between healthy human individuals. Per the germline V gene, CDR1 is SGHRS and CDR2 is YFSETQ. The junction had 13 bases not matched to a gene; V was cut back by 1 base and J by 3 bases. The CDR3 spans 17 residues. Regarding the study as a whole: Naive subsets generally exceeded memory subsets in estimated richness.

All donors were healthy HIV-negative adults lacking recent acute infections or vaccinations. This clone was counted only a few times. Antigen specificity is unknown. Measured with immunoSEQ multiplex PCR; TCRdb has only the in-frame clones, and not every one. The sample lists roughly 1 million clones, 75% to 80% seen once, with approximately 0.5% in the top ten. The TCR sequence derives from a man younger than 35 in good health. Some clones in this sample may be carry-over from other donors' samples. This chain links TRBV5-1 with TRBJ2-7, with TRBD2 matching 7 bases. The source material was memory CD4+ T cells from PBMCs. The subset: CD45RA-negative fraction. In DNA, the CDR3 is TGCGCCAGCAGCTTGTCTTTTTCTAGCGGAGATATCTACGAGCAGTACTTC. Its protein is CASSLSFSSGDIYEQYF. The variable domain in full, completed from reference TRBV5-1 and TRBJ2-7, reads KAGVTQTPRYLIKTRGQQVTLSCSPISGHRSVSWYQQTPGQGLQFLFEYFSETQRNKGNFPGRFSGRQFSNSRSEMNVSTLELGDSALYLCASSLSFSSGDIYEQYFGPGTRLTVT.